Presented here are 10 T cell receptor beta chains from one specimen sequenced in a study of blood T cells in healthy people across ages. A sample-barcoded 5' primer and a J-beta primer mix were used in a second PCR of roughly 7 to 11 cycles. MiXCR was run by TCRdb on the 5' RACE reads, yielding one entry per CDR3 protein. The table records about 640,000 distinct CDR3 sequences, under 70% of them present only once. The sequenced sample consisted of blood. The receptors come from a man aged 55 to 70 in good health.

The V gene is TRBV12-3 or TRBV12-4, the J gene TRBJ2-7; D gene uncertain. The CDR3 sequence is 14 residues long. Deletions cut 3 bases from V and 5 bases from J, with 14 bases between. This CDR3 is CASSFGPRAHEQYF. The CDR3 DNA sequence: TGTGCCAGCAGTTTCGGCCCCCGAGCCCACGAGCAGTACTTC.

The V and J genes are TRBV11-3 and TRBJ1-1, with TRBD1 as a possible D gene (5 bases). V shed 1 base and J shed 1 base, with 13 bases lying between them. This CDR3 region has 16 residues. Germline loops: CDR1 SGHNT, CDR2 YENEEA. CDR3 residues: CASSLGGTAQNTEAFF. Here the CDR3 DNA reads TGTGCCAGCAGCTTAGGAGGGACGGCTCAGAACACTGAAGCTTTCTTT.

This clonotype was picked up many times. The chain recombines TRBV18 with TRBJ2-5; D possibly uses TRBD1 or TRBD2 (5 bases each). CDR3 length: 15 amino acids. V was trimmed by 3 bases and J by 4 bases, leaving 15 bases between them. Germline V gene data show CDR1 as KGHSH and CDR2 as LQKENI. The DNA for the CDR3 is TGTGCCAGCTCACCCGGTCAGCCGAGGGGAGAGACCCAGTACTTC. The encoded protein is CASSPGQPRGETQYF.

V is TRBV12-5 and J is TRBJ2-7; 12 positions agree with TRBD1. Germline-derived CDR1 and CDR2 are LGHNT and FRNRAP. The V segment lost 5 bases and the J segment 7 bases; nucleotides outside the gene matches: 9. The CDR3 runs to 15 residues. CDR3 DNA sequence: TGTGCTAGTGGTCGGGGGACAGGGGGCTACAATGAGCAGTACTTC. The encoded protein is CASGRGTGGYNEQYF.

This rearrangement joins TRBV7-9 to TRBJ2-1; D gene ambiguous. Germline lookup yields CDR1 SEHNR and CDR2 FQNEAQ (reference sequence). Trimming shortened V by 6 bases and J by 15 bases, and 21 bases separated the two germline ends. The CDR3 length is 13 residues. CDR3 in amino acids: CASSGRDLQWMFF. DNA for the CDR3: TGTGCCAGCAGTGGTAGGGATCTTCAATGGATGTTCTTC.

The CDR3 here is CASGLGYSGANVLTF. The CDR3 DNA reads as TGTGCTAGTGGTCTAGGCTACTCTGGGGCCAACGTCCTGACTTTC. The chain has TRBV12-5 and TRBJ2-6; D is undetermined. CDR3 length equals 15 residues. V was shortened by 5 bases and J by 0 bases, with 8 bases between the two germline ends. Germline values: CDR1 LGHNT, CDR2 FRNRAP.

This clonotype showed up just a few times. V is TRBV9 and J is TRBJ2-7; TRBD1 matches at 9 bases. The CDR3 is made up of 14 amino acids. V lost 4 bases and J lost 5; bases outside the gene matches: 7. From germline, CDR1 is SGDLS and CDR2 YYNGEE. CDR3 DNA: TGTGCCAGCAGCCGACAGGGGGTAGGCCACGAGCAGTACTTC. Protein: CASSRQGVGHEQYF.

The DNA for the CDR3 is TGTGCCAGCAGCACCCCGACAGGGGGCGGGTACGAGCAGTACTTC. It encodes CASSTPTGGGYEQYF. This chain joins TRBV5-5 and TRBJ2-7, with 10 bases fitting TRBD1. The germline CDR1 and CDR2 sequences are SGHKS and YYEKEE (reference sequence). This CDR3 is 15 amino acids long. The ends lost 4 bases at V and 4 bases at J; junction bases unmatched: 8.

The chain employs TRBV7-9 and TRBJ2-5, with D uncertain. The V gene lost 2 bases and the J gene lost 2 bases, with 12 bases spanning the gap. This CDR3 has 15 amino acids. The germline V gene has CDR1 SEHNR and CDR2 FQNEAQ (reference sequence). CDR3 residues: CASSLMGSGQETQYF. CDR3 bases: TGTGCCAGCAGCTTAATGGGGTCCGGTCAAGAGACCCAGTACTTC.

The chain combines TRBV18 with TRBJ2-1; D not certain. CDR1 KGHSH and CDR2 LQKENI come from the germline V gene. The V end lost 2 bases, the J end lost 8 bases, and 19 bases lay between the germline ends. The CDR3 length is 16 residues. CDR3 residues: CASSPLERVHNDEQFF. The CDR3 DNA reads TGTGCCAGCTCACCATTGGAAAGGGTCCACAATGATGAGCAGTTCTTC.